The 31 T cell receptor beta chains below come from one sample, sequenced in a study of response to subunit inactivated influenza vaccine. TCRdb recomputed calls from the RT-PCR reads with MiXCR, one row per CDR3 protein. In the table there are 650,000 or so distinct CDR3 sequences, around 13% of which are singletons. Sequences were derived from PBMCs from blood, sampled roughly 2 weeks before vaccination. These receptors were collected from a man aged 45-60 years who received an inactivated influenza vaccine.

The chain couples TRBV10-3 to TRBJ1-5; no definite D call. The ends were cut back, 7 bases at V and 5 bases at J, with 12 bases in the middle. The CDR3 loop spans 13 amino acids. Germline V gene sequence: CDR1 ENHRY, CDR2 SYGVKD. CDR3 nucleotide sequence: TGTGCCATCAATCCGGAGGCAGATCAGCCCCAGCATTTT. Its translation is CAINPEADQPQHF.

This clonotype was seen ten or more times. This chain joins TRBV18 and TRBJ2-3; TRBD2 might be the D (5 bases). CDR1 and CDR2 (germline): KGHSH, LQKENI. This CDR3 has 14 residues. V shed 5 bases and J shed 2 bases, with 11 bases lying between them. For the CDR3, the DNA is TGTGCCAGCTCAAAGGGAGTGAACACAGATACGCAGTATTTT. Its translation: CASSKGVNTDTQYF.

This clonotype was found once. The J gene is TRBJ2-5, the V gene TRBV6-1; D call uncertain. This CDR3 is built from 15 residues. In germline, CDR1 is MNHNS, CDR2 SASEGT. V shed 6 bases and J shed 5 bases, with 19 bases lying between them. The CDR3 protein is CASRSEIGGSETQYF. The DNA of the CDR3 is TGTGCCAGCAGGTCTGAAATCGGCGGATCGGAGACCCAGTACTTC.

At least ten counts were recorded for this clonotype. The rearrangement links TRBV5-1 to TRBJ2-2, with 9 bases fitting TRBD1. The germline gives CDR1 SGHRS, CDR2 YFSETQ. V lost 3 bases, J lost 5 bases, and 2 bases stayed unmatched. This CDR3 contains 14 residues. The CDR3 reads CASSYRGLTGELFF. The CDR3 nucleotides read TGCGCCAGCAGCTACAGGGGGCTTACCGGGGAGCTGTTTTTT.

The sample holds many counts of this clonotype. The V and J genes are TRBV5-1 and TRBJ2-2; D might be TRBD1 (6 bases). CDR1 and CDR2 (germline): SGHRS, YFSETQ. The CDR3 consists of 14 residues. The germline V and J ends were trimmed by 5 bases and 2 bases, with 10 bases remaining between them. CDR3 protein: CASRQGGNTGELFF. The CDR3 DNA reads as TGCGCCAGCAGACAGGGTGGAAACACCGGGGAGCTGTTTTTT.

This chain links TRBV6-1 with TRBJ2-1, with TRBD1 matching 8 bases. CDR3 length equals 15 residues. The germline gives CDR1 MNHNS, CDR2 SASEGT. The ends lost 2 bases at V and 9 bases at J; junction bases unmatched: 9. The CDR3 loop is CASSEQGALSSEQFF. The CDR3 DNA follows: TGTGCCAGCAGTGAACAGGGGGCCCTTTCAAGTGAGCAGTTCTTC.

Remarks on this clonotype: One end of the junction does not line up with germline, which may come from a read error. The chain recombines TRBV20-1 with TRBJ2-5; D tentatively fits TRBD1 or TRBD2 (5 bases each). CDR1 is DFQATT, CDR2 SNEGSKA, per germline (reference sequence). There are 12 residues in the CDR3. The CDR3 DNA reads TGCAGTGCTAGAGAGGGGGAAGGGACCCATTACTTC. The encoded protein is CSAREGEGTHYF.

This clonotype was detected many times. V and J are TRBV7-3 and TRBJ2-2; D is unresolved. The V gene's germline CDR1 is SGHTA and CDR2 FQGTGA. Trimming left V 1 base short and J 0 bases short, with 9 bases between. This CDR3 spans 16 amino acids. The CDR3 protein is CASSLNAATNTGELFF. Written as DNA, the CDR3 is TGTGCCAGCAGCTTAAATGCTGCAACGAACACCGGGGAGCTGTTTTTT.

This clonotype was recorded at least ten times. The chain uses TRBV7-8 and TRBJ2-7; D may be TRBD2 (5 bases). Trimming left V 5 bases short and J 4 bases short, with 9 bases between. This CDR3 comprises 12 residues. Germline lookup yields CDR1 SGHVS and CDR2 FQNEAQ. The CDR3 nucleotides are TGTGCCAGCAGCCCAGAGGGATACGAGCAGTACTTC. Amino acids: CASSPEGYEQYF.

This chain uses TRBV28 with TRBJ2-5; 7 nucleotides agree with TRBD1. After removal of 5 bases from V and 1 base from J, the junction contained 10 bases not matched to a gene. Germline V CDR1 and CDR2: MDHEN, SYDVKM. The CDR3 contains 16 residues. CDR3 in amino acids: CASSAPGQSAQETQYF. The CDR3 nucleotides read TGTGCCAGCAGTGCACCGGGACAGTCTGCCCAAGAGACCCAGTACTTC.

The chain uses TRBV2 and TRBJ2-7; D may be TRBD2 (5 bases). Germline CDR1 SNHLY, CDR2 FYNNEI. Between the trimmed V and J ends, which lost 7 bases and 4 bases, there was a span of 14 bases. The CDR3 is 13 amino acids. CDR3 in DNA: TGTGCCAGCATGAGGGAAAATAGTTACGAGCAGTACTTC. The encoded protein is CASMRENSYEQYF.

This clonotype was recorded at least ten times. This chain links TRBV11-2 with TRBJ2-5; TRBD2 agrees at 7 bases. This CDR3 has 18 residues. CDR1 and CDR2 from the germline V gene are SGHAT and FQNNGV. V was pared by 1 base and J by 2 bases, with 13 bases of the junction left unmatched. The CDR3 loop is CASSLGVLAGEAQETQYF. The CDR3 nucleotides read TGTGCCAGCAGCTTAGGGGTTTTGGCGGGAGAAGCACAAGAGACCCAGTACTTC.

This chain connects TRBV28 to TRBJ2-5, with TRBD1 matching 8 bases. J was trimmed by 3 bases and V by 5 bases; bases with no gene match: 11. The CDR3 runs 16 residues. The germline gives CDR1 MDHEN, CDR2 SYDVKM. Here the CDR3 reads CASSIGTGPGKETQYF. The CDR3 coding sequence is TGTGCCAGCAGTATAGGGACAGGACCAGGGAAAGAGACCCAGTACTTC.

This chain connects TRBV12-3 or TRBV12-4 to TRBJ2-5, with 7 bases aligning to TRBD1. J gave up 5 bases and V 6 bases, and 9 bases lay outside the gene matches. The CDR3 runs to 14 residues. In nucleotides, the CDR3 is TGTGCCAGCAGCGCCAACAGGGGTCGCGAGACCCAGTACTTC. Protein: CASSANRGRETQYF.

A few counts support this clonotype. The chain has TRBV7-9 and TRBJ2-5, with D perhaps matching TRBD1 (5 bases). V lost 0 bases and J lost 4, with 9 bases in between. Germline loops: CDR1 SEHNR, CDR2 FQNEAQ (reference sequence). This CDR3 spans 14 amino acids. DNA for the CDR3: TGTGCCAGCAGCTTAGCAGGACACTTAGAGACCCAGTACTTC. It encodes CASSLAGHLETQYF.

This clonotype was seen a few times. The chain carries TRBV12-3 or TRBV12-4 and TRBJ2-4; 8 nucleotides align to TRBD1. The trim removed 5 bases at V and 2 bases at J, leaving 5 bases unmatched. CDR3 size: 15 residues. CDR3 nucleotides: TGTGCCAGCAGTCCAGGGGGCGAGACCAAAAACATTCAGTACTTC. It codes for CASSPGGETKNIQYF.

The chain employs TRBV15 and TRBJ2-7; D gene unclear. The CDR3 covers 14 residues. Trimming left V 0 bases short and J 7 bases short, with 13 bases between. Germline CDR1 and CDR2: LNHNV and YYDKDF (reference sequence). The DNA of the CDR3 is TGTGCCACCAGCAGAGATGTAGCTAAGGGTGAGCAGTACTTC. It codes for CATSRDVAKGEQYF.

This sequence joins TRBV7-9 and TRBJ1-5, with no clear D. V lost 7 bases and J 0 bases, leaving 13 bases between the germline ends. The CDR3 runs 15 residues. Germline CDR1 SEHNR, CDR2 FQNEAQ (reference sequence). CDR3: CASTSMGNSNQPQHF. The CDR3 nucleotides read TGTGCCAGCACCTCGATGGGAAATAGCAATCAGCCCCAGCATTTT.

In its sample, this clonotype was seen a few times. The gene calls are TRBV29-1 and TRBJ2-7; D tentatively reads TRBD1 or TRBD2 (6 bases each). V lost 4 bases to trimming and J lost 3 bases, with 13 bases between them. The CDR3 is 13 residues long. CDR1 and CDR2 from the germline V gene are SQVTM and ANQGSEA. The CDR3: CSVGRGRLYEQYF. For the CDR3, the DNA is TGCAGCGTTGGTCGGGGGCGCCTCTACGAGCAGTACTTC.

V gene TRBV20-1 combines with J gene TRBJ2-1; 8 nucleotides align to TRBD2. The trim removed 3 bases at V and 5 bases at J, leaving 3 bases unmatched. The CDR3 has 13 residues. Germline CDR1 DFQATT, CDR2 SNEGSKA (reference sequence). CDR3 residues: CSASGGVNNEQFF. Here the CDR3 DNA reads TGCAGTGCTAGCGGGGGGGTAAACAATGAGCAGTTCTTC.

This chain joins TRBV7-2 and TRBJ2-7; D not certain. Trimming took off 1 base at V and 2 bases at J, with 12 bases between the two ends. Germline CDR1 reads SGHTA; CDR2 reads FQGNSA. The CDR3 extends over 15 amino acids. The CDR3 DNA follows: TGTGCCAGCAGCTTAGTCGGTCCTAGACCCTACGAGCAGTACTTC. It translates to CASSLVGPRPYEQYF.

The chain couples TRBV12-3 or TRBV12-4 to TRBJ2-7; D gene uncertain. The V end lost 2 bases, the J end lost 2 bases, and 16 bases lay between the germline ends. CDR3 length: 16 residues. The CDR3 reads CASSLSLAGGPYEQYF. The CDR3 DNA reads TGTGCCAGCAGTTTATCTTTGGCAGGTGGGCCCTACGAGCAGTACTTC.

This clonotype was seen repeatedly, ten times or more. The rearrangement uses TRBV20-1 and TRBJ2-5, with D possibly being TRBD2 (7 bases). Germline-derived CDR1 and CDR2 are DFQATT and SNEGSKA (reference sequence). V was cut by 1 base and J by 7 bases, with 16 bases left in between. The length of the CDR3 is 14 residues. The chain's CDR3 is CSARVRGRGGTQYF. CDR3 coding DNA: TGCAGTGCTAGAGTGCGGGGGCGAGGGGGGACCCAGTACTTC.

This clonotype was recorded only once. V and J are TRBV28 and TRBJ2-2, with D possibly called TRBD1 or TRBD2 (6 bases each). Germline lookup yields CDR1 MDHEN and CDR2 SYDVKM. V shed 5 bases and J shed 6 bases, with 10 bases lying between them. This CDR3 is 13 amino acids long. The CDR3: CASSPRGAGELFF. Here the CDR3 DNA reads TGTGCCAGCAGTCCTAGGGGGGCCGGGGAGCTGTTTTTT.

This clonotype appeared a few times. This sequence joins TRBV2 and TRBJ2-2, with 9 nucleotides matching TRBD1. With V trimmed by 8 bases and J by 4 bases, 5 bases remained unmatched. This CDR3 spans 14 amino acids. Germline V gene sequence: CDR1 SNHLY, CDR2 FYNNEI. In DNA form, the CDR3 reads TGTGCCAGCGCCGGGACAGGGACCACCGGGGAGCTGTTTTTT. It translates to CASAGTGTTGELFF.

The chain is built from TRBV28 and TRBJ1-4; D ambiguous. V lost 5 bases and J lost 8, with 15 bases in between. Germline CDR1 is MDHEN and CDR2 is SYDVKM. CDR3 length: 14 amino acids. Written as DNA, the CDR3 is TGTGCCAGCAGTCCGGCCGGGCCTTGGGAAAAACTGTTTTTT. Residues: CASSPAGPWEKLFF.

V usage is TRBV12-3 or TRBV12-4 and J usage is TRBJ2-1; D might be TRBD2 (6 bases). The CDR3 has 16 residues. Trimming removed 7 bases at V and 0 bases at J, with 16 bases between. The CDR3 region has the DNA TGTGCCAGCACCCCTTGGGGGGTTAGCTCCTACAATGAGCAGTTCTTC. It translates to CASTPWGVSSYNEQFF.

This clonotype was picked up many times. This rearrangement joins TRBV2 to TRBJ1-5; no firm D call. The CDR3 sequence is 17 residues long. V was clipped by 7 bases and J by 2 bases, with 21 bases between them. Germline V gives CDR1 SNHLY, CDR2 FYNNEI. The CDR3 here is CASTLTGDWIGNQPQHF. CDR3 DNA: TGTGCCAGCACTCTAACCGGAGATTGGATCGGCAATCAGCCCCAGCATTTT.

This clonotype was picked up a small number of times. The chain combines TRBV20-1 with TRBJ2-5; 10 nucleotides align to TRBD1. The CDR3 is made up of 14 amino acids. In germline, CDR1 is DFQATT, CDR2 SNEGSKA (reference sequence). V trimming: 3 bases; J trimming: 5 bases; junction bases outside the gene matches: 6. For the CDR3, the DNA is TGCAGTGCTAGTGGGACAGGGGCGGGGGAGACCCAGTACTTC. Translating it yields CSASGTGAGETQYF.

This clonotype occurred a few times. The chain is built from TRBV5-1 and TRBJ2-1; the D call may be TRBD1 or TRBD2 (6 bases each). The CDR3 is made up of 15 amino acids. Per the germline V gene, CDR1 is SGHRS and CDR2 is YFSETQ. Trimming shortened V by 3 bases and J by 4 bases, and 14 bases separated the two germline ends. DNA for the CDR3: TGCGCCAGCAGCTCTTCCGGGGGCGGATACAATGAGCAGTTCTTC. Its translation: CASSSSGGGYNEQFF.

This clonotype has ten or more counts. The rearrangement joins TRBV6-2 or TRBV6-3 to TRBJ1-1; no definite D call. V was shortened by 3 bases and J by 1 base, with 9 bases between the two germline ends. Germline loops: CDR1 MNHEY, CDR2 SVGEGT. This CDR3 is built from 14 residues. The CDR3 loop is CASSYPGSNTEAFF. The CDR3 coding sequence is TGTGCCAGCAGTTATCCCGGATCGAACACTGAAGCTTTCTTT.